This T cell receptor (beta chain) came from a study of cytomegalovirus exposure and HLA in healthy donors. Findings and limits, study-wide: Investigators reported some 150 TCR beta chains as tied to cytomegalovirus. Most TCR sequences were rare, but some public TCRs occurred in many donors.

V lost 4 bases to trimming and J lost 1 base; unmatched junction nucleotides: 12. This CDR3 comprises 19 residues. Both 60 Vbeta primers and 13 Jbeta primers went into the PCR. Libraries were prepared by immunoSEQ multiplex PCR; TCRdb keeps only in-frame clonotypes and omits some of them. There are more than 150,000 clones in the sample; less than 80% occur only once, and around 1.5% lies in the top ten. As for this clone: The antigen remains unidentified.

Sequencing was done on a sample of PBMCs. This sequence originates from a young man in good health and CMV-seronegative. The chain recombines TRBV6-7 with TRBJ2-1; 11 positions agree with TRBD2. TRBV6-7 belongs to the ORF category, with a function that is uncertain. The CDR3 region has the DNA TGTGCCAGCAGTTCCCTTAGCGGGAGGGAACCTCGGTCCTACAATGAGCAGTTCTTC. It encodes CASSSLSGREPRSYNEQFF.